The 21 T cell receptor beta chains below all came from one sample that was sequenced in a study of radiotherapy plus CTLA-4 blockade in lung cancer. Method: immunoSEQ multiplex PCR; TCRdb's copy keeps in-frame clones and lacks some. This table holds 95,000 to 150,000 clones, about nine tenths found once. Source: peripheral blood, taken from a patient treated with radiotherapy plus ipilimumab. These receptors all come from a human donor with non-small cell lung cancer that progressed on radiotherapy plus ipilimumab.

The DNA for the CDR3 is TGTGCCAGCAGTACGACAGGGGTCCGCACAGATACGCAGTATTTT. Residues: CASSTTGVRTDTQYF. The gene calls are TRBV27 and TRBJ2-3, with TRBD1 matching 8 bases. Germline V gene lookup returns CDR1 MNHEY and CDR2 SMNVEV (reference sequence). V lost 5 bases, J lost 1 base, and 5 bases stayed unmatched. The CDR3 spans 15 residues.

V and J are TRBV5-6 and TRBJ1-2; tentatively, D is TRBD1 (5 bases). Trimming removed 4 bases at V and 3 bases at J, with 16 bases between. This CDR3 contains 15 residues. Germline assignment: CDR1 SGHDT and CDR2 YYEEEE. The CDR3 spells CASSRGDLIHYGYTF. In DNA form, the CDR3 reads TGTGCCAGCAGCCGAGGGGATCTCATCCACTATGGCTACACCTTC.

The chain joins TRBV30 to TRBJ2-3; 11 bases are a match to TRBD2. Looked up from germline, CDR1 is GTSNPN and CDR2 is SVGIG (reference sequence). The CDR3 is made up of 12 amino acids. V lost 3 bases to trimming and J lost 12 bases; unmatched junction nucleotides: 5. In DNA, the CDR3 is TGTGCCTGGAGCCCACTAGCGGGGGTCCAGTATTTT. It specifies CAWSPLAGVQYF.

The chain joins TRBV29-1 to TRBJ1-3; no firm D call. This CDR3 is built from 13 residues. Deletions cut 2 bases from V and 1 base from J, with 6 bases between. Germline-derived CDR1 and CDR2 are SQVTM and ANQGSEA. Written as DNA, the CDR3 is TGCAGCGTTGAATCCCCGTCTGGAAACACCATATATTTT. It codes for CSVESPSGNTIYF.

The chain couples TRBV4-1 to TRBJ1-2; D uncertain. Trimming took off 1 base at V and 2 bases at J, with 8 bases between the two ends. The CDR3 loop spans 14 amino acids. Germline-derived CDR1 and CDR2 are MGHRA and YSYEKL. CDR3 DNA: TGCGCCAGCAGCCAAGCCCTAGGGAACTATGGCTACACCTTC. Protein product: CASSQALGNYGYTF.

The chain combines TRBV2 with TRBJ1-5; D possibly corresponds to TRBD1 (5 bases). The CDR3 runs 12 residues. V shed 8 bases and J shed 5 bases, with 10 bases lying between them. Germline CDR1 SNHLY, CDR2 FYNNEI. CDR3 residues: CASAWGYQPQHF. The DNA of the CDR3 is TGTGCCAGCGCGTGGGGCTATCAGCCCCAGCATTTT.

The chain is built from TRBV6-5 and TRBJ1-5; TRBD1 aligns across 9 bases. The CDR3 has 12 amino acids. CDR1 and CDR2 from the germline V gene are MNHEY and SVGAGI. The junction had 8 bases not matched to a gene; V was cut back by 9 bases and J by 11 bases. CDR3 nucleotides: TGTGCCAGTTCGGGACAGGGAAGGACCCAGCATTTT. This gives the protein CASSGQGRTQHF.

The chain joins TRBV20-1 to TRBJ2-5, with D possibly being TRBD1 or TRBD2 (5 bases each). Looked up from germline, CDR1 is DFQATT and CDR2 is SNEGSKA (reference sequence). This CDR3 is 11 amino acids long. Trimming took 6 bases from V and 5 from J, leaving 10 bases between them. The CDR3 DNA sequence: TGCAGTGCAATCGAGGGGGAGACCCAGTACTTC. Its translation: CSAIEGETQYF.

J is TRBJ2-2 and V is TRBV5-1; the D gene is possibly TRBD2 (6 bases). Deletions cut 4 bases from V and 0 bases from J, with 13 bases between. From germline, CDR1 is SGHRS and CDR2 YFSETQ. This CDR3 is 16 amino acids long. The CDR3 DNA is TGCGCCAGCAGCCCGGGACTGACCGCGAACACCGGGGAGCTGTTTTTT. Protein sequence: CASSPGLTANTGELFF.

V is TRBV11-2 and J is TRBJ1-1; D gene ambiguous. This CDR3 has 15 residues. V was clipped by 0 bases and J by 1 base, with 9 bases between them. Germline CDR1 reads SGHAT; CDR2 reads FQNNGV. Here the CDR3 reads CASSLDFTGNTEAFF. The CDR3 DNA reads as TGTGCCAGCAGCTTAGATTTTACGGGGAACACTGAAGCTTTCTTT.

The chain has TRBV7-9 and TRBJ2-1; D perhaps matches TRBD2 (6 bases). The CDR3 is 13 amino acids. V was clipped by 5 bases and J by 7 bases, with 12 bases between them. Germline values: CDR1 SEHNR, CDR2 FQNEAQ (reference sequence). For the CDR3, the DNA is TGTGCCAGCAGCCATTCGACTAGTAATGAGCAGTTCTTC. As protein: CASSHSTSNEQFF.

CDR3 coding DNA: TGTGCCAGCTCACGGGACAGGGATCAGCCCCAGCATTTT. Its translation: CASSRDRDQPQHF. The chain employs TRBV18 and TRBJ1-5, with TRBD1 matching over 9 bases. The V gene end was trimmed by 4 bases and the J gene end by 5 bases; junction bases not matched to a gene: 0. The CDR3 extends over 13 amino acids. In germline, CDR1 is KGHSH, CDR2 LQKENI.

The gene calls are TRBV10-2 and TRBJ2-1, with 10 bases identical to TRBD2. CDR1 and CDR2 from the germline V gene are WSHSY and SAAADI. This CDR3 contains 18 residues. The J segment lost 10 bases and the V segment lost 5 bases, leaving 20 bases of the junction unmatched. CDR3 protein: CASSQTGTSAKGGSEQFF. As DNA, the CDR3 is TGCGCCAGCAGTCAAACCGGGACTAGCGCTAAAGGGGGGTCCGAGCAGTTCTTC.

The chain couples TRBV6-1 to TRBJ2-7; TRBD2 matches at 7 bases. The V gene's germline CDR1 is MNHNS and CDR2 SASEGT. The junction had 16 bases not matched to a gene; V was cut back by 3 bases and J by 5 bases. This CDR3 spans 17 amino acids. The CDR3 sequence: CASSERPGLVRSDEQYF. CDR3 in DNA: TGTGCCAGCAGTGAGCGCCCTGGACTAGTAAGGTCGGACGAGCAGTACTTC.

Note on this clone: One end of the junction fails to match germline, which may point to a read error. This chain uses TRBV7-7 with TRBJ2-1; D possibly uses TRBD1 or TRBD2 (5 bases each). The germline V gene has CDR1 SSHAT and CDR2 FNYEAQ (reference sequence). CDR3 length: 15 amino acids. The CDR3 DNA follows: TGTGCTAGCAGTCCAGGGCGGCTAGCCAGAAATGAGCAGTTCTTC. Its translation is CASSPGRLARNEQFF.

The V call is TRBV4-1, the J call TRBJ2-7; 7 bases align to TRBD2. V shed 1 base, J shed 0 bases, and the junction held 3 bases outside the gene matches. This CDR3 has 15 amino acids. Looked up from germline, CDR1 is MGHRA and CDR2 is YSYEKL. CDR3 DNA sequence: TGCGCCAGCAGCCAAGGGCTAGCGGACTCCTACGAGCAGTACTTC. Protein sequence: CASSQGLADSYEQYF.

Details on this clone: Other nucleotide sequences in the sample specify the same CDR3. The rearrangement uses TRBV19 and TRBJ1-5, with a possible D match to TRBD1 (5 bases). The CDR3 is 14 amino acids. Germline V lookup: CDR1 LNHDA, CDR2 SQIVND (reference sequence). V gave up 3 bases and J gave up 1 base, with 7 bases separating them. Here the CDR3 DNA reads TGTGCCAGTAGTATCCGGGACAGCAATCAGCCCCAGCATTTT. It yields the protein CASSIRDSNQPQHF.

V is TRBV29-1 and J is TRBJ1-4, with TRBD1 matching over 8 bases. V trimming: 4 bases; J trimming: 7 bases; junction bases outside the gene matches: 8. In germline, CDR1 is SQVTM, CDR2 ANQGSEA. The CDR3 runs 14 residues. The DNA for the CDR3 is TGCAGCGTTGTCGAGGACAGGGCTAGTGAAAAACTGTTTTTT. This gives the protein CSVVEDRASEKLFF.

This clone has more than one count but fewer than ten. The chain joins TRBV6-6 to TRBJ1-2; unclear D gene. There are 13 residues in the CDR3. V shed 1 base and J shed 0 bases, with 3 bases lying between them. Germline CDR1 is MNHNY and CDR2 is SVGAGI (reference sequence). The CDR3: CASSYLANYGYTF. The CDR3 DNA sequence: TGTGCCAGCAGTTACTTGGCTAACTATGGCTACACCTTC.

The gene calls are TRBV4-1 and TRBJ1-2, with D tentatively TRBD1 (5 bases). V was pared by 0 bases and J by 4 bases, with 9 bases between. The CDR3 is 14 amino acids. Germline V gene sequence: CDR1 MGHRA, CDR2 YSYEKL. Here the CDR3 DNA reads TGCGCCAGCAGCCAAGACGGGGGAGGCTATGGCTACACCTTC. This sequence encodes CASSQDGGGYGYTF.

The chain combines TRBV5-1 with TRBJ1-4; maybe TRBD1 (5 bases). Trimming cost V 5 bases and J 5 bases, with 19 bases left between them. The CDR3 consists of 16 residues. The V gene's germline CDR1 is SGHRS and CDR2 YFSETQ. The CDR3: CASSFDSVQRNEKLFF. The CDR3 DNA reads as TGCGCCAGCAGTTTCGACAGCGTACAAAGAAATGAAAAACTGTTTTTT.